Detailed here is one TCR beta chain. TCRdb used MiXCR to reprocess the RT-PCR reads, holding one entry per CDR3 protein. The sample includes around 520,000 distinct CDR3 sequences, about 25% seen only once; the top ten take under 2.5%. Trimming left V 3 bases short and J 2 bases short, with 14 bases between. The CDR3 is made up of 15 amino acids. Germline V CDR1 and CDR2: DFQATT, SNEGSKA (reference sequence). The sample originates from a study of response to subunit inactivated influenza vaccine. The source is a man in his forties or fifties who received an inactivated influenza vaccine. The chain combines TRBV20-1 with TRBJ2-1; perhaps TRBD2 as D (5 bases). The sequencing used CD4+ T cells sorted from PBMCs, collected 5 to 6 days after vaccination. CDR3 region: CSASNWRVAYNEQFF. The CDR3 nucleotides read TGCAGTGCTAGTAATTGGCGGGTAGCCTACAATGAGCAGTTCTTC.